Listed below are T cell receptor beta chains from one sample, sequenced in a study of shared clonotypes between healthy human individuals. Profiling relied on immunoSEQ multiplex PCR, and the TCRdb table lists in-frame clones only, not all of them. Among under 2.5 million clones listed, 85% to 95% were seen once. Input material: naive CD4+ T cells from PBMCs. Source of these receptors: a man between 18 and 29 years old in good health. Some clones in this sample may be carry-over from other donors' samples. The CDR3 runs from the conserved cysteine through the conserved F or W. Each record gives: V gene, D gene, J gene, clone size, CDR3 DNA, CDR3 protein. The D gene is left open where the match is weak. Clone size appears in some rows only: once, few, many, or a class for an expanded clone.

v_call: TRBV11-3
d_call: TRBD1
j_call: TRBJ1-1
clone_size: .
cdr3_nt: TGTGCCAGCAGCGCCGGGACAGAATTGAACACTGAAGCTTTCTTT
cdr3_aa: CASSAGTELNTEAFF

v_call: TRBV19
d_call: .
j_call: TRBJ1-3
clone_size: .
cdr3_nt: TGTGCCAGTAGTTCCTGGACCAGGAGTGCTGGAAACACCATATATTTT
cdr3_aa: CASSSWTRSAGNTIYF

v_call: TRBV6-5
d_call: TRBD2
j_call: TRBJ2-1
clone_size: .
cdr3_nt: TGTGCCAGCAGTTACCGGCGGGGGGCCAGCGATGAGCAGTTCTTC
cdr3_aa: CASSYRRGASDEQFF

v_call: TRBV28
d_call: .
j_call: TRBJ2-1
clone_size: .
cdr3_nt: TGTGCCGGATCCGGTGGCGCCACCCTGGGGAATGAGCAGTTCTTC
cdr3_aa: CAGSGGATLGNEQFF

v_call: TRBV10-1
d_call: TRBD2
j_call: TRBJ2-7
clone_size: .
cdr3_nt: TGCGCCAGGAGATACGGACTAGCGGACTCCTACGAGCAGTACTTC
cdr3_aa: CARRYGLADSYEQYF

v_call: TRBV6-1
d_call: TRBD1
j_call: TRBJ2-7
clone_size: once
cdr3_nt: TGTGCCTCCCGGGACAGGGGTCCCATCTACGAAGGGCAGTACTTC
cdr3_aa: CASRDRGPIYEGQYF

v_call: TRBV2
d_call: TRBD2
j_call: TRBJ2-1
clone_size: once
cdr3_nt: TGTGCCAGCAGCAAAACCCCAGCGGGAGGAAGCAATGAGCAGTTCTTC
cdr3_aa: CASSKTPAGGSNEQFF

v_call: TRBV4-2
d_call: TRBD2
j_call: TRBJ2-3
clone_size: .
cdr3_nt: TGTGCCAGCAGCCAAGAGACTAGCGGGATCAGAGATACGCAGTATTTT
cdr3_aa: CASSQETSGIRDTQYF

v_call: TRBV7-3
d_call: TRBD2
j_call: TRBJ2-1
clone_size: .
cdr3_nt: TGTGCCAGCAGCCTCTTAAGCCCCACTAGCGGGGGGAACAATGAGCAGTTCTTC
cdr3_aa: CASSLLSPTSGGNNEQFF

v_call: TRBV30
d_call: .
j_call: TRBJ2-6
clone_size: .
cdr3_nt: TGTGCCTGGAAGTTTATTGGGGTAAACGTCCTGACTTTC
cdr3_aa: CAWKFIGVNVLTF